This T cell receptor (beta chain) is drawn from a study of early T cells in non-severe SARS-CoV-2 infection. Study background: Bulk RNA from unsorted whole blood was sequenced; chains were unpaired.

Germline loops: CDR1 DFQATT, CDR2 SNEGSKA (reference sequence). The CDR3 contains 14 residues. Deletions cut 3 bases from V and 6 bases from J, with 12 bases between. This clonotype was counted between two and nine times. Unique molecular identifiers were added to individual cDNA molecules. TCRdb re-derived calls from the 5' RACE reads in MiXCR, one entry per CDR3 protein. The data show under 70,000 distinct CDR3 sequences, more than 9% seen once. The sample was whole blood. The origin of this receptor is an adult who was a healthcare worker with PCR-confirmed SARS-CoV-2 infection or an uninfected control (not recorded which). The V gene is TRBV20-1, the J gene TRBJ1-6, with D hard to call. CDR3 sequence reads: CSARIRDFNSPLHF. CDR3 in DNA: TGCAGTGCTAGGATCCGGGATTTTAATTCACCCCTCCACTTT.